This T cell receptor (beta chain) comes out of a study of PD-1 blockade in classical Hodgkin lymphoma (dated by TCRdb to between 2020 and 2021). For the study in its entirety: Nivolumab dosing was 3 mg/kg intravenously every 2 weeks, continuing until either disease progression or unacceptable toxicity. The study used TCR beta sequencing and CyTOF to define a peripheral blood immune signature of response to PD-1 blockade in classical Hodgkin lymphoma.

The Qiagen DNeasy kit was used to extract genomic DNA from unsorted PBMCs and from the negatively selected CD4+ and CD8+ fractions. Amplification of TCR beta CDR3 regions was done by immunoSEQ multiplex PCR with primers that anneal to V and J segments. A synthetic immune receptor repertoire was used to minimize amplification bias, and any remaining bias was removed computationally after sequencing. The authors' analysis ran thus. Custom Python scripts were used to quantify repertoire diversity as the Shannon entropy index. Unsorted, CD4+ and CD8+ repertoires were analyzed separately, except for combined analyses in which CD4+ and CD8+ sequences were merged in silico. Clonal expansion was defined as a frequency increase of at least 2-fold after treatment compared with C1D1, and clones undetected at baseline were assigned a pseudocount of 0.5. Singleton clones were defined as clones with 0 or 1 copy at C1D1, and non-singleton clones were defined as clones with 2 or more copies. Clones expanded in unsorted samples were annotated as CD4+, CD8+ or unknown by matching protein sequences in sorted samples from the same patient. Wilcoxon tests on paired samples were used to test diversity changes from C1D1 to C4D1. TCRdb limited this immuneACCESS table to in-frame rearrangements with V and J called. A share of clones is missing; checked studies link under half to unresolved V genes, and the rest is unexplained. For V, J and clone size, that table is used; D and trimming come from the DNA. Within this sample are around 60,000 clones, with nearly 90% of them counted one time only. Roughly 8% of the sample lies in the top ten.

A remark on this clone: The antigen it recognizes is unknown. There are no base qualities to consult, and no much larger clone falls within one base.

The research as a whole found: Lower diversity was seen in patients whose nivolumab began less than 1 year after ASCT, and these patients were left out of later analyses so that immune reconstitution would not confound the results. Trial patients achieving complete response had baseline diversity similar to newly diagnosed patients, whereas partial responders and progressors had significantly lower diversity. The study covered only a single clinical trial cohort, and the causes of the repertoire differences, possibly disease activity or prior therapy, were still not defined. Baseline TCR diversity was reported to be lower in newly diagnosed patients than in healthy donors and to be lower still in relapsed/refractory patients. By C4D1, a significant rise was seen in CD4+ TCR diversity but not in CD8+ TCR diversity (p=0.0027 vs p=0.16), and the rise was most apparent among complete responders (p=0.02).

The CDR3 numbers 11 residues from cysteine through phenylalanine. Just the 33-base CDR3 DNA is kept, in frame starting at base 1. The V and J ends are trimmed by 5 bases and 4 bases, leaving 3 bases between them. Reading the germline V gene gives CDR1 SGHRS and CDR2 YFSETQ. This specimen's time point label, per the study, means: cycle 4 day 1 (C4D1), after less than 7 weeks of nivolumab. All trial patients had relapsed after autologous stem cell transplantation, with cohorts A, B and C differing in prior brentuximab vedotin exposure. The trial cohort included 50 to 60 patients with relapsed/refractory classical Hodgkin lymphoma, and each patient had a best overall response of complete response, partial response or progressive disease. In the multi-cohort phase II CheckMate 205 trial, trial patients received single-agent nivolumab. An independent review committee assessed best overall response by applying the 2007 International Working Group response criteria. Trial PBMCs were collected immediately before nivolumab initiation (C1D1) and during therapy at cycle 2 day 1 and cycle 4 day 1. Peripheral blood was collected in 8 mL Vacutainer Cell Preparation Tubes, from which PBMCs were isolated by centrifugation and then cryopreserved.

The rearrangement combines TRBV5-1 with TRBJ2-2, with the identity of the D gene unclear. The sequence was obtained from a human donor with classical Hodgkin lymphoma. Specimen: peripheral blood mononuclear cells (PBMCs), collected before the fourth cycle of nivolumab. The CDR3 amino acid sequence is: CASSITGELFF. The nucleotide sequence reads as follows: TGCGCCAGCAGTATCACCGGGGAGCTGTTTTTT.